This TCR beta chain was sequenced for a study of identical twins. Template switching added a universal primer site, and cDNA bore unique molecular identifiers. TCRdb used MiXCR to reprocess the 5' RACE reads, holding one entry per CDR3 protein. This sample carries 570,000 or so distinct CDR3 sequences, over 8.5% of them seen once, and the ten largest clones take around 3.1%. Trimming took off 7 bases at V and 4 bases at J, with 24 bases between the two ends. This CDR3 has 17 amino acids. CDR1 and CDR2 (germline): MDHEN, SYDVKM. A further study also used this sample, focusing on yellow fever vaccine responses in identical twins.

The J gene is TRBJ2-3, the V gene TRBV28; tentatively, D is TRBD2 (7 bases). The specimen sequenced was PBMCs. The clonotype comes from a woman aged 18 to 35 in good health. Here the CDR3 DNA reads TGTGCCAGCACCCCTTGGGGGGGCAGGGGCCTTTCAGATACGCAGTATTTT. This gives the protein CASTPWGGRGLSDTQYF.